Listed below are T cell receptor beta chains from one sample, sequenced in a study of identical twins. From the 5' RACE reads, TCRdb called clonotypes with MiXCR, one entry per CDR3 protein. The data show about 690,000 distinct CDR3 sequences, with 5.5% to 7.5% seen just once and 1.5% to 2% held by the top ten. The material sequenced was naive T cells sorted from blood. All receptors derive from a man between 18 and 35 years old in good health. CDR3s include the opening cysteine and the closing phenylalanine or tryptophan. A D gene is named only where the DNA matches it firmly. Size values are once, few and many counts, or a class for expanded clones, and some rows have none.

v_call	j_call	d_call	clone_size	cdr3_aa	cdr3_nt
TRBV20-1	TRBJ2-1	TRBD2	many	CSARGLAGGPGEQFF	TGCAGTGCTAGAGGACTAGCGGGAGGCCCCGGTGAGCAGTTCTTC
TRBV7-9	TRBJ2-7	.	many	CASSLQEETEQYF	TGTGCCAGCAGCTTACAGGAGGAGACCGAGCAGTACTTC
TRBV7-9	TRBJ2-7	TRBD2	many	CASSPPGLAGDYEQYF	TGTGCCAGCAGCCCCCCTGGACTAGCGGGAGACTACGAGCAGTACTTC
TRBV5-1	TRBJ1-4	.	.	CASSLVGQKNEKLFF	TGCGCCAGCAGCTTGGTGGGCCAGAAGAATGAAAAACTGTTTTTT
TRBV29-1	TRBJ1-3	.	many	CSVTGLVGNTIYF	TGCAGCGTTACAGGGCTCGTTGGAAACACCATATATTTT
TRBV28	TRBJ2-5	TRBD2	.	CASGRLAGAETQYF	TGTGCCAGCGGTAGACTAGCGGGAGCTGAGACCCAGTACTTC
TRBV7-7	TRBJ2-3	.	.	CASSLSGNRDTQYF	TGTGCCAGCAGCTTAAGTGGGAATCGGGATACGCAGTATTTT
TRBV11-1	TRBJ2-2	TRBD2	few	CASSSIRPGLAGGMNTGELFF	TGTGCCAGCAGCTCAATTAGGCCGGGACTAGCGGGAGGAATGAACACCGGGGAGCTGTTTTTT
TRBV27	TRBJ2-1	.	many	CASTPGLRTNEQFF	TGTGCCAGCACCCCGGGCCTTAGGACCAATGAGCAGTTCTTC
TRBV29-1	TRBJ1-1	.	many	CSVASGHEAFF	TGCAGCGTTGCGTCGGGACATGAAGCTTTCTTT
TRBV6-5	TRBJ2-7	.	few	CASSYSVGGTYEQYF	TGTGCCAGCAGTTACTCCGTTGGGGGAACCTACGAGCAGTACTTC
TRBV10-1	TRBJ1-5	TRBD1	.	CARNRGNQPQHF	TGCGCCAGGAACAGGGGAAATCAGCCCCAGCATTTT
TRBV7-9	TRBJ2-3	TRBD2	many	CASSFMAGVPDTQYF	TGTGCCAGCAGCTTTATGGCGGGAGTTCCAGATACGCAGTATTTT
TRBV15	TRBJ2-5	TRBD2	many	CATSRDTTTSGRQETQYF	TGTGCCACCAGCAGGGACACGACTACTAGCGGGCGCCAAGAGACCCAGTACTTC
TRBV18	TRBJ2-1	TRBD2	.	CASSPPGLAGAREQFF	TGTGCCAGCTCACCTCCGGGACTAGCGGGAGCCCGGGAGCAGTTCTTC
TRBV14	TRBJ2-7	TRBD2	.	CASSRYTSGLANYEQYF	TGTGCCAGCAGTCGGTACACCTCCGGACTAGCGAACTACGAGCAGTACTTC
TRBV5-1	TRBJ2-1	TRBD1	.	CASSSPGTRDRGREGKYWEQFF	TGCGCCAGCAGCTCCCCTGGAACCCGGGACAGGGGGCGCGAGGGGAAATATTGGGAGCAGTTCTTC